Below, 28 T cell receptor beta chains from the same sample are listed, as sequenced in a study of T-cell reconstitution after alpha-beta-depleted transplantation in children (dated by TCRdb to 2015 to 2016). The method was PCR. The sequencing machine was an Illumina HiSeq 2500. TCR libraries were prepared with molecular barcoding, using unique molecular identifiers to normalize TCRbeta repertoire quantification. TCRdb handled the public reads itself, with Q25 trimming in fastp and clone calling in MiXCR, and kept productive beta chains. CDR3 protein sequences are deduplicated, and each keeps its most common genes and DNA. This sample is represented by 360,000 or so distinct CDR3 sequences; about 20% of them were singletons. 3.5% to 4% of the sample belongs to the ten largest clones. Sequencing was performed on PBMCs from the stem cell graft donor, taken from the stem cell graft. These receptors came from a human donor who donated a stem cell graft to a child with acute myeloid leukemia.

This chain joins TRBV5-5 and TRBJ2-1; D could derive from TRBD1 or TRBD2 (5 bases each). The CDR3 loop spans 14 amino acids. V lost 3 bases, J lost 4 bases, and 11 bases lay in between. Germline-derived CDR1 and CDR2 are SGHKS and YYEKEE (reference sequence). The CDR3 DNA reads as TGTGCCAGCAGCTCGATCAGGGAGTACAATGAGCAGTTCTTC. Its translation: CASSSIREYNEQFF.

J is TRBJ2-3 and V is TRBV11-2, with 11 bases that match TRBD2. Germline V gene data show CDR1 as SGHAT and CDR2 as FQNNGV. This CDR3 comprises 16 residues. The V and J ends lost 3 bases and 0 bases, in that order; junction bases with no gene match: 2. The CDR3 sequence: CASSFTSGSSTDTQYF. CDR3 sequence (DNA): TGTGCCAGCAGCTTCACTAGCGGGAGTAGCACAGATACGCAGTATTTT.

The chain employs TRBV6-5 and TRBJ1-2; TRBD1 matches 12 bases. Per germline, CDR1 MNHEY and CDR2 SVGAGI. The CDR3 runs 17 residues. V lost 4 bases, J lost 7 bases, and 13 bases stayed unmatched. CDR3 protein: CASSSGTGGVGGPGYTF. The CDR3 DNA sequence: TGTGCCAGCAGTTCCGGGACAGGGGGCGTCGGGGGCCCTGGCTACACCTTC.

The rearrangement links TRBV28 to TRBJ1-2; no clear D. Trimming pared 5 bases from V and 4 bases from J, leaving 17 bases between. The V gene's germline CDR1 is MDHEN and CDR2 SYDVKM. CDR3 length: 15 amino acids. The chain's CDR3 is CASSPRTGRSYGYTF. DNA of the CDR3: TGTGCCAGCAGTCCCCGGACGGGCCGGAGCTATGGCTACACCTTC.

This clonotype turned up a few times. This sequence joins TRBV10-3 and TRBJ2-7, with TRBD1 identical over 7 bases. In germline, CDR1 is ENHRY, CDR2 SYGVKD. The CDR3 has 13 residues. V shed 6 bases, J shed 1 base, and the junction held 3 bases outside the gene matches. This chain's CDR3 is CAISLTGSYEQYF. The CDR3 DNA sequence: TGTGCCATCAGCCTGACAGGGTCCTACGAGCAGTACTTC.

V gene TRBV2 combines with J gene TRBJ2-5; no definite D call. V lost 1 base and J lost 6, with 3 bases in between. Germline CDR1 reads SNHLY; CDR2 reads FYNNEI. The CDR3 has 11 amino acids. In nucleotides, the CDR3 is TGTGCCAGCAGTGAAGGGCAGACCCAGTACTTC. Protein: CASSEGQTQYF.

Written as DNA, the CDR3 is TGCAGTGCTCCGGGACAGGACACCGGGGAGCTGTTTTTT. Encoded protein: CSAPGQDTGELFF. The chain joins TRBV20-1 to TRBJ2-2, with 8 bases lining up with TRBD1. This CDR3 is built from 13 residues. Trimming removed 5 bases from V and 3 bases from J; junction bases left unmatched: 2. The V gene's germline CDR1 is DFQATT and CDR2 SNEGSKA (reference sequence).

This clonotype showed up many times. This chain connects TRBV20-1 to TRBJ2-5; a weak D match, TRBD1 (7 bases). Germline V gene sequence: CDR1 DFQATT, CDR2 SNEGSKA (reference sequence). There are 15 residues in the CDR3. V gave up 0 bases and J gave up 5 bases, with 16 bases separating them. CDR3: CSARDGGGSGETQYF. In DNA form, the CDR3 reads TGCAGTGCTAGAGATGGAGGGGGCTCGGGGGAGACCCAGTACTTC.

This clonotype was observed a handful of times. The V gene is TRBV20-1, the J gene TRBJ2-5; 7 nucleotides align to TRBD1. The V gene end was trimmed by 5 bases and the J gene end by 4 bases; junction bases not matched to a gene: 4. Germline CDR1 DFQATT, CDR2 SNEGSKA (reference sequence). The CDR3 has 12 amino acids. CDR3 nucleotide sequence: TGCAGTGCTGGGAACAGGGGAGAGACCCAGTACTTC. This encodes CSAGNRGETQYF.

This clonotype turned up a few times. This chain joins TRBV11-2 and TRBJ2-7; D not resolved. Trimming removed 0 bases from V and 0 bases from J, with 9 bases in between. CDR3 length equals 15 residues. Germline assignment: CDR1 SGHAT and CDR2 FQNNGV. In DNA, the CDR3 is TGTGCCAGCAGCTTAGATATTAGCAGCTCCTACGAGCAGTACTTC. This encodes CASSLDISSSYEQYF.

The sample holds a few counts of this clonotype. V and J are TRBV24-1 and TRBJ2-2, with D perhaps TRBD2 (7 bases). CDR1 KGHDR and CDR2 SFDVKD come from the germline V gene. V dropped 0 bases and J dropped 3 bases, with 13 bases sitting between them. This CDR3 is 17 amino acids long. Written as DNA, the CDR3 is TGTGCCACCAGTGATTTGATGCGGGGGACACACACCGGGGAGCTGTTTTTT. The encoded protein is CATSDLMRGTHTGELFF.

This clonotype was detected ten times or more. V and J are TRBV4-3 and TRBJ2-7, with D possibly matching TRBD1 (6 bases). CDR3 size: 13 residues. V was clipped by 4 bases and J by 5 bases, with 12 bases between them. Looked up from germline, CDR1 is LGHNA and CDR2 is YSLEER. The CDR3 DNA reads as TGCGCCAGCAGCCGAGAGACAGGCCACGAGCAGTACTTC. This codes for CASSRETGHEQYF.

This clonotype was picked up many times. The genes are TRBV27 and TRBJ2-2; unclear D gene. This CDR3 contains 14 residues. The germline CDR1 and CDR2 sequences are MNHEY and SMNVEV (reference sequence). V lost 3 bases and J lost 1, with 6 bases in between. CDR3 bases: TGTGCCAGCAGTTTTCCAGGGAACACCGGGGAGCTGTTTTTT. Protein sequence: CASSFPGNTGELFF.

This clonotype was counted between two and nine times. The genes are TRBV9 and TRBJ2-5; 12 bases line up with TRBD2. Germline V gene lookup returns CDR1 SGDLS and CDR2 YYNGEE. The CDR3 contains 15 residues. V dropped 3 bases and J dropped 2; count of bases not matched to a gene: 2. The CDR3 spells CASSALAGGQETQYF. For the CDR3, the DNA is TGTGCCAGCAGCGCGCTAGCGGGAGGGCAAGAGACCCAGTACTTC.

This clonotype was found a few times. This chain joins TRBV4-1 and TRBJ2-2; possible D gene TRBD2, 5 bases. V was clipped by 4 bases and J by 7 bases, with 16 bases between them. The germline gives CDR1 MGHRA, CDR2 YSYEKL. The CDR3 length is 15 residues. CDR3 nucleotide sequence: TGCGCCAGCAGCCCAAGGACTTTAGGGATCGGGGAGCTGTTTTTT. Protein sequence: CASSPRTLGIGELFF.

This chain links TRBV20-1 with TRBJ2-2; 11 bases map to TRBD2. Looked up from germline, CDR1 is DFQATT and CDR2 is SNEGSKA (reference sequence). The CDR3 runs to 14 residues. V trimming: 4 bases; J trimming: 6 bases; junction bases outside the gene matches: 4. CDR3 DNA sequence: TGCAGTGCTATACTAGCGGGAGTATCCGGGGAGCTGTTTTTT. It is translated as CSAILAGVSGELFF.

This chain joins TRBV10-1 and TRBJ2-3; D may be TRBD2 (6 bases). This CDR3 region has 14 residues. Looked up from germline, CDR1 is WNHNN and CDR2 is SYGVQD (reference sequence). The ends were cut back, 5 bases at V and 2 bases at J, with 11 bases in the middle. The CDR3 loop reads CASSLAYPTDTQYF. For the CDR3, the DNA is TGCGCCAGCAGTCTAGCGTACCCCACAGATACGCAGTATTTT.

At least ten counts were recorded for this clonotype. This chain links TRBV10-3 with TRBJ2-3; D possibly matches TRBD1 or TRBD2 (6 bases each). This CDR3 has 16 residues. Germline CDR1 reads ENHRY; CDR2 reads SYGVKD. Trimming stripped 6 bases from V and 4 bases from J, with 20 bases between. In DNA, the CDR3 is TGTGCCATCAGAGTAGCAGAGGGGGAGGTTCCAGATACGCAGTATTTT. It yields the protein CAIRVAEGEVPDTQYF.

This clonotype showed up many times. This chain uses TRBV29-1 with TRBJ1-1; D unclear. CDR1 is SQVTM and CDR2 is ANQGSEA in the germline V gene. Trimming took 0 bases from V and 4 from J, leaving 6 bases between them. The CDR3 totals 12 residues. This chain's CDR3 is CSVEDQVTEAFF. CDR3 nucleotide sequence: TGCAGCGTTGAAGATCAAGTCACTGAAGCTTTCTTT.

This clonotype was seen ten or more times. The rearrangement links TRBV5-1 to TRBJ2-7; D unclear. Trimming pared 5 bases from V and 0 bases from J, leaving 15 bases between. CDR1 SGHRS and CDR2 YFSETQ come from the germline V gene. The CDR3 sequence is 15 residues long. CDR3 sequence: CASSPMGRSSYEQYF. In DNA form, the CDR3 reads TGCGCCAGCAGTCCAATGGGAAGGAGCTCCTACGAGCAGTACTTC.

This clonotype was observed a handful of times. This chain connects TRBV27 to TRBJ2-1; D perhaps matches TRBD1 (6 bases). Trimming cost V 6 bases and J 1 base, with 10 bases left between them. The CDR3 totals 14 residues. From germline, CDR1 is MNHEY and CDR2 SMNVEV (reference sequence). Here the CDR3 reads CASRKTGSYNEQFF. CDR3 DNA sequence: TGTGCCAGCAGAAAGACAGGTTCCTACAATGAGCAGTTCTTC.

This clonotype was seen a handful of times. The V gene is TRBV5-1, the J gene TRBJ2-5; D might be TRBD2 (5 bases). The CDR3 is 14 residues long. Per the germline V gene, CDR1 is SGHRS and CDR2 is YFSETQ. Trimming stripped 1 base from V and 4 bases from J, with 11 bases between. CDR3 in DNA: TGCGCCAGCAGCTTGTACGTGAGCGGAGAGACCCAGTACTTC. Translation: CASSLYVSGETQYF.

This clonotype was recorded many times. The chain is built from TRBV29-1 and TRBJ2-6; D uncertain. Germline V lookup: CDR1 SQVTM, CDR2 ANQGSEA. The CDR3 has 14 residues. V lost 5 bases and J lost 3, with 11 bases in between. DNA of the CDR3: TGCAGCGTTAGTAGAGGAAGTGGGGCCAACGTCCTGACTTTC. Translated, it gives CSVSRGSGANVLTF.

The rearrangement joins TRBV20-1 to TRBJ2-3; D unclear. Germline V gene lookup returns CDR1 DFQATT and CDR2 SNEGSKA (reference sequence). The ends were cut back, 8 bases at V and 4 bases at J, with 16 bases in the middle. The CDR3 runs to 13 residues. The CDR3 coding sequence is TGCAGTACCCCATTAAGTTCAGCAGATACGCAGTATTTT. Protein sequence: CSTPLSSADTQYF.

There are many counts of this clonotype. The chain combines TRBV6-5 with TRBJ2-2, with 8 bases lining up with TRBD1. The CDR3 loop spans 15 amino acids. From germline, CDR1 is MNHEY and CDR2 SVGAGI. The V gene end was trimmed by 6 bases and the J gene end by 7 bases; junction bases not matched to a gene: 10. The CDR3 protein is CASSIRQGTIGELFF. The CDR3 DNA follows: TGTGCCAGCAGCATCAGACAGGGGACGATCGGGGAGCTGTTTTTT.

This clonotype has just a few counts. The chain joins TRBV29-1 to TRBJ2-1; tentatively, D is TRBD2 (6 bases). The CDR3 sequence is 15 residues long. In germline, CDR1 is SQVTM, CDR2 ANQGSEA. The V end was cut by 4 bases, the J end by 0 bases, with 13 bases between. CDR3 loop: CSVGRDSSSYNEQFF. The CDR3 bases are TGCAGCGTTGGCAGGGACTCCAGCTCCTACAATGAGCAGTTCTTC.

This clonotype came up a few times. DNA of the CDR3: TGCAGCGTTTTTCCCCAGTTCTTC. Translation gives CSVFPQFF. The chain carries TRBV29-1 and TRBJ2-1, with D unclear. The CDR3 is 8 amino acids. Germline-derived CDR1 and CDR2 are SQVTM and ANQGSEA. Deletions cut 5 bases from V and 13 bases from J, with 6 bases between.

This clonotype was seen a handful of times. This sequence joins TRBV12-5 and TRBJ2-7, with D perhaps being TRBD1 or TRBD2 (5 bases each). The CDR3 is 15 amino acids. V lost 6 bases and J 7 bases, leaving 22 bases between the germline ends. Germline V CDR1 and CDR2: LGHNT, FRNRAP. CDR3 nucleotide sequence: TGTGCTAGTGGGCCCGAGGGGCGAAACCGAGAGGAGCAGTACTTC. Protein: CASGPEGRNREEQYF. The full variable domain, rest sourced from reference TRBV12-5 and TRBJ2-7, is DARVTQTPRHKVTEMGQEVTMRCQPILGHNTVFWYRQTMMQGLELLAYFRNRAPLDDSGMPKDRFSAEMPDATLATLKIQPSEPRDSAVYFCASGPEGRNREEQYFGPGTRLTVT.